A selection of T cell receptor beta chains follows, all from one sample in a study of blood T cell repertoires in COVID-19. Assay used: immunoSEQ multiplex PCR; TCRdb lists only in-frame clones, some missing. This sample has approximately 150,000 clones, with more than 70% found just once. Sequencing was done on a sample of PBMCs or T cells enriched from blood (not recorded which). The receptors were gathered from a middle-aged man who had recovered from COVID-19. Both conserved end residues are part of each CDR3.

v_call | cdr3_aa
TRBV6-4 | CASPPDEQYF
TRBV12-5 | CASGSGQTSENSPLHF
TRBV7-6 | CASSWNGGTQETQYF
TRBV5-4 | CASSLSLRLAGGETQYF
TRBV9 | CASSVGVFDEQFF
TRBV27 | CASSFHRASGGGELFF
TRBV5-8 | CASMRGRDTEAFF
TRBV14 | CASSQRGARENTGELFF
TRBV6-5 | CASSLDAYEGYTF
TRBV19 | CASSKIRAGIPLFRGYTF
TRBV6-5 | CASKSGQGNSPLHF
TRBV10-2 | CASTPVENTEAFF
TRBV30 | CAWSVGLAGGEQFF
TRBV6-5 | CASSYSFHEQFF
TRBV7-9 | CASSSGWNYGYTF
TRBV30 | CAWMTGWEEQFF
TRBV27 | CANYLRGKWVYNEQFF
TRBV30 | CAWRVYGLAVGEQYF
TRBV5-1 | CASSPAGGSRSEAFF
TRBV20-1 | CSASSAVLGDTQYF
TRBV5-1 | CASSLAGPLYEQYF
TRBV9 | CASSVVVGSGDNEQFF
TRBV7-2 | CASSLDITRTGHGYTF
TRBV5-1 | CASSLALAGGRNTGELFF
TRBV7-9 | CASSFRTGGHEQFF
TRBV5-4 | CASSPGGGRQETQYF
TRBV14 | CASSQVNQETQYF
TRBV6-5 | CASSVRQGMQPQHF
TRBV18 | CASSRPEGGNQPQHF
TRBV30 | CAWTPPGLGGNSPLHF
TRBV28 | CASRLRAGGNEQYF
TRBV19 | CASSIGGDSSSYNEQFF
TRBV9 | CASSVAGDDYNEQFF
TRBV10-1 | CASTGMGACTF
TRBV5-6 | CASSLVGGYGTEAFF
TRBV18 | CASSLDRTDTQYF
TRBV13 | CASRRLQSPLGYTF
TRBV9 | CASSERRTGRTSGANVLTF
TRBV27 | CASSPGTLGDTQYF
TRBV3-1/TRBV3-2 | CASSQTGNYGYTF
TRBV7-9 | CASSLLGGPAGYTF
TRBV30 | CAWSVDGRGSTEAFF
TRBV5-1 | CASSLESRAGELFF
TRBV2 | CASSDFDGGRTDTQYF
TRBV7-7 | CASSSGLAETQYF
TRBV3-1/TRBV3-2 | CASSQADRGYGYTF
TRBV9 | CASSVELAGGYGEQFF
TRBV7-9 | CASSSGQRNGYNSPLHF
TRBV10-1 | CASSDTGTYGYTF
TRBV2 | CAVRGAGETQYF
TRBV11-3 | CASSLQGKEQFF